The rows below give T cell receptor beta chains drawn from one sample of a study of blood T cell repertoires in COVID-19. The method was immunoSEQ multiplex PCR; TCRdb's version includes in-frame clones alone and lacks a portion of them. The sample holds 150,000 or so clones; about 80% are singletons and the top ten take 4%. Source material: peripheral blood. All receptors come from a woman aged 60-75 years with acute or convalescent COVID-19. Each CDR3 is given with its conserved first and last residue. The D gene is left open where the match is weak. Clone size appears in some rows only: once, few, many, or a class for an expanded clone.

cdr3_nt cdr3_aa clone_size v_call d_call j_call
TGTGCCAGCAGCCAAGAGGGCAGGGGTGAAGGAGAGACCCAGTACTTC CASSQEGRGEGETQYF - TRBV3-1/TRBV3-2 - TRBJ2-5
TGTGCCAGCAGCCTCCTCGGGGCTAGCGGGAGCCAAGAGACCCAGTACTTC CASSLLGASGSQETQYF - TRBV3-1/TRBV3-2 TRBD2 TRBJ2-5
TGTGCCAGCAGCCGGGGACTCGTCAACGAGCAGTACTTC CASSRGLVNEQYF - TRBV7-9 - TRBJ2-7
TGTGCCAGCAGTGTCAACAGGGCTACTTATGGCTACACCTTC CASSVNRATYGYTF once TRBV28 - TRBJ1-2
TGTGCCAGCAGCCAAGGACTAGCGGACAAGTACTTC CASSQGLADKYF - TRBV28 TRBD2 TRBJ2-7
TGTGCCAGTAGTATGAGCCCAGGGTCCGCCTATGGCTACACCTTC CASSMSPGSAYGYTF - TRBV19 - TRBJ1-2
TGTGCCAGCAGCCCCCTGACTACCACGGGCACAGATACGCAGTATTTT CASSPLTTTGTDTQYF - TRBV5-4 - TRBJ2-3
TGTGCCAGCAGCCTACAGGGGGCAGGGGGGAGCACTGAAGCTTTCTTT CASSLQGAGGSTEAFF - TRBV6-2/TRBV6-3 TRBD1 TRBJ1-1
TGTGCCAGCAGTCTCGGACAGGGTCCCAATCAGCCCCAGCATTTT CASSLGQGPNQPQHF once TRBV6-5 TRBD1 TRBJ1-5
TGTGCCAGCAGCCTTAGCGGGCAGGATACGCAGTATTTT CASSLSGQDTQYF - TRBV7-3 TRBD2 TRBJ2-3
TGTGCCAGCTCATCCCAAGCGGGGTTGGAGACCCAGTACTTC CASSSQAGLETQYF - TRBV18 TRBD2 TRBJ2-5
TGTGCTAGTGGTTTGGTACACTCAGTAAAGGACCGGGACAGTCTATGCAATCAGCCCCAGCATTTT CASGLVHSVKDRDSLCNQPQHF - TRBV12-5 TRBD1 TRBJ1-5
TGTGCCAGCAGCTCCCGTGGCGGGAGACCTGGAGATACGCAGTATTTT CASSSRGGRPGDTQYF - TRBV7-3 TRBD2 TRBJ2-3
TGTGCCAGCAGCCCCCGACCAGCGGGAACGGTTTACGAGCAGTACTTC CASSPRPAGTVYEQYF - TRBV11-3 TRBD2 TRBJ2-7
TGTGCCAGCGGCCTCACCGCGGGGTACGATGAGCAGTTCTTC CASGLTAGYDEQFF few TRBV9 - TRBJ2-1
TGTGCCAGCAGCTCTCGACAGGGGTTCCCTGGAAACACCATATATTTT CASSSRQGFPGNTIYF - TRBV11-1 TRBD1 TRBJ1-3
TGCAGCGTTGAAGATCCTGGCAGGGTGGCTTTCTTT CSVEDPGRVAFF - TRBV29-1 - TRBJ1-1
TGCAGCGTTGAAGATGGAGCATCCCCCCACTACGAGCAGTACTTC CSVEDGASPHYEQYF once TRBV29-1 - TRBJ2-7
TGCGCCAGCAGCTTGCGGGAGGAGTACACTGAAGCTTTCTTT CASSLREEYTEAFF - TRBV5-1 - TRBJ1-1
TGTGCCAGCAGTTTCATTTTCAACAACGAGCAGTACTTC CASSFIFNNEQYF - TRBV28 - TRBJ2-7
TGTGCCAGCAGGAGGACTAGCGGGAACGATGAGCAGTTCTTC CASRRTSGNDEQFF - TRBV28 TRBD2 TRBJ2-1
TGCGCCAGCAGCTTGGCCGGGAACACCAATTCACCCCTCCACTTT CASSLAGNTNSPLHF few TRBV5-1 - TRBJ1-6
TGCAGCGTGAGGGACAGGGTATACGAGCAGTACTTC CSVRDRVYEQYF - TRBV29-1 TRBD1 TRBJ2-7
TGTGCCAGCAGGACAGGGGTGAACACCATATATTTT CASRTGVNTIYF - TRBV6-5 TRBD1 TRBJ1-3
TGTGCCAGCAGTGAACAGGGGAACACTGAAGCTTTCTTT CASSEQGNTEAFF - TRBV2 - TRBJ1-1
TGTGCCAGCACTCCAAAGAGATCGGGGGGCTACACCTTC CASTPKRSGGYTF - TRBV28 - TRBJ1-2
TGCGCCAGCACCCCGACAACCGCCGAGCAGTACTTC CASTPTTAEQYF - TRBV5-1 - TRBJ2-7
TGCGCCAGCAGCCAAGAGACGGGACAGGTCCAAGCTTTCTTT CASSQETGQVQAFF - TRBV4-3 TRBD1 TRBJ1-1
TGTGCCAGCAGCTTAAGGGGGGGCCCGGCCACTGAAGCTTTCTTT CASSLRGGPATEAFF few TRBV7-3 - TRBJ1-1
TGCGCCAGCAGCTTGGGGACAGTCTACGAGCAGTACTTC CASSLGTVYEQYF - TRBV5-1 - TRBJ2-7
TGTGCCAGCACTATACAGGGGGATCAGCCCCAGCATTTT CASTIQGDQPQHF - TRBV6-5 TRBD1 TRBJ1-5
TGTGCCAGCACCCATCGTGGTCGGCGGGGTCAGCCCCAGCATTTT CASTHRGRRGQPQHF - TRBV5-8 - TRBJ1-5
TGTGCCAGCAGTCCAAGCCTCGGGGCAGGGGGACCGAATCGGGCTTTCTTT CASSPSLGAGGPNRAFF - TRBV28 TRBD1 TRBJ1-1
TGCGCCAGCAGTCCCAGGACAGGGAATGGCTACACCTTC CASSPRTGNGYTF - TRBV5-1 TRBD1 TRBJ1-2
TGTGCCAGCACCAACGGAGGCAGGGGTGGCACTGAAGCTTTCTTT CASTNGGRGGTEAFF few TRBV3-1/TRBV3-2 - TRBJ1-1
TGCGCCAGCAGCTTGTGGGGCGAAGGTAATTCACCCCTCCACTTT CASSLWGEGNSPLHF once TRBV5-1 - TRBJ1-6
TGTGCCAGCAGCACGACAGGGTTGGGGATCTCTGGAAACACCATATATTTT CASSTTGLGISGNTIYF few TRBV5-4 TRBD1 TRBJ1-3
TGTGCCATCAGTAGTCTAGCGGGAAGTAGTGAGCAGTACTTC CAISSLAGSSEQYF few TRBV10-3 TRBD2 TRBJ2-7
TGTGCCATCAGTGAGGGGACTAGCGGGATCACGTACGCAGGCAATGAGCAGTTCTTC CAISEGTSGITYAGNEQFF - TRBV10-3 TRBD2 TRBJ2-1
TGTGCCAGCAGCTTGGGTCAGGCCTCCTACGAGCAGTACTTC CASSLGQASYEQYF - TRBV5-6 - TRBJ2-7
TGCAGCGGGGGGGACAGGGCTAATTATGGCTACACCTTC CSGGDRANYGYTF - TRBV29-1 TRBD1 TRBJ1-2
TGTGCCACCAGTGATCCGGGACAGGGCACCGGGGAGCTGTTTTTT CATSDPGQGTGELFF - TRBV24-1 TRBD1 TRBJ2-2
TGTGCCAGTAACCTGGACAGGTACGAAAAAGCTTTCTTT CASNLDRYEKAFF once TRBV19 TRBD1 TRBJ1-1
TGTGCCAGCGGCCAGGACAGGATTACCTACGAGCAGTACTTC CASGQDRITYEQYF - TRBV27 TRBD1 TRBJ2-7
TGTGCCAGCTCACCGCAGCGGGAGGGATCAGGGGAGCTGTTTTTT CASSPQREGSGELFF once TRBV18 TRBD2 TRBJ2-2
TGTGCCTGGAATGCGGCAAACACCGGGGAGCTGTTTTTT CAWNAANTGELFF - TRBV30 - TRBJ2-2
TGTGCCAGTAGTATAGAGTGGCCTAGCGGCTACAATGAGCAGTTCTTC CASSIEWPSGYNEQFF - TRBV19 TRBD2 TRBJ2-1
TGTGCCTGGAGTGATTTCTCTCCCTATGGCTACACCTTC CAWSDFSPYGYTF - TRBV30 - TRBJ1-2
TGTGCCAGCAGTAATCGACGCGGGGCAAGCACAGATACGCAGTATTTT CASSNRRGASTDTQYF - TRBV9 - TRBJ2-3
TGTGCCAGCTCTCGTGGACTAGCGGGAGAAGGTTTCGAGCAGTACTTC CASSRGLAGEGFEQYF - TRBV18 TRBD2 TRBJ2-7
TGTGCCAGCAGCTTGGCTGGTCTCCAAGAGACCCAGTACTTC CASSLAGLQETQYF - TRBV7-9 - TRBJ2-5
TGTGCCAGCACCCTTCCAGGGGTGACTGAAGCTTTCTTT CASTLPGVTEAFF - TRBV5-4 - TRBJ1-1
TGTGCCAGCAGCTTACGTCTATTGCGGGGAGCCTACGAGCAGTACTTC CASSLRLLRGAYEQYF - TRBV11-2 - TRBJ2-7
TGCGCCAGCAGCCAAATCAGCACCGGGGAGCTGTTTTTT CASSQISTGELFF few TRBV4-1 - TRBJ2-2
TGTGCCAGCAGTGATCTTGGCTACACCTTC CASSDLGYTF - TRBV6-1 - TRBJ1-2